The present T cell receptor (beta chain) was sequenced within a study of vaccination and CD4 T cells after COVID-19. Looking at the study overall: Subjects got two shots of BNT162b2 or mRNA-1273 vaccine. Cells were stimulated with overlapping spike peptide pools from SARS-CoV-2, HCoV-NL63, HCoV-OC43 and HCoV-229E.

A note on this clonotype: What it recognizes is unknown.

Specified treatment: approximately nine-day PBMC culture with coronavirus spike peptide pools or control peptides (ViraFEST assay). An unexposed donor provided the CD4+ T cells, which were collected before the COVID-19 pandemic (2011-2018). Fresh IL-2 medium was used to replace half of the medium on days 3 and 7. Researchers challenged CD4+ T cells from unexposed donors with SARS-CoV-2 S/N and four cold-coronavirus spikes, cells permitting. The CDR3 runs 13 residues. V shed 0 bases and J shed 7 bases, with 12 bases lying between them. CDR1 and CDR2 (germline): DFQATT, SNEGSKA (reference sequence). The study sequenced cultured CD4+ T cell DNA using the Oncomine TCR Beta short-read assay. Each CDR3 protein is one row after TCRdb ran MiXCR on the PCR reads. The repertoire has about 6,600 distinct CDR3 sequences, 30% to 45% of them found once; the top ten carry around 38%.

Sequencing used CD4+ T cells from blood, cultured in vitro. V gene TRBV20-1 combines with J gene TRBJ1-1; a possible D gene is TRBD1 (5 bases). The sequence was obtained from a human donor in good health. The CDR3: CSARDETVNEAFF. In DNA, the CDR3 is TGCAGTGCTAGAGATGAGACAGTTAATGAAGCTTTCTTT.